This T cell receptor beta chain derives from a study of T cell clonotyping in hematopoietic cell transplantation. Study information: Recipient samples before transplant were obtained post-cytoreduction.

Germline V CDR1 and CDR2: SGHNT, YYREEE (reference sequence). The CDR3 is 14 amino acids. With V trimmed by 4 bases and J by 1 base, 4 bases remained unmatched. Worth noting for this clone: The antigen is undetermined.

Study-level results: Recipient TCR diversity dropped after transplant; expanded clonotypes rose from day 30 to 180. Higher Inverse Simpson Index values in graft donor and pretransplant recipient predicted broader posttransplant TCR diversity.

The method was immunoSEQ multiplex PCR; TCRdb's version includes in-frame clones alone and lacks a portion of them. Altogether roughly 30,000 clones are present, 82% being singletons, with the ten largest covering around 1.8%. Time point denoted: recipient sample about 28 days before transplant, after cytoreduction. Recipient blood drawn about 28 days pretransplant and days 30, 100, 180 after. The sample here was peripheral blood mononuclear cells, taken before stem cell transplant. The clonotype was recovered from a man between 35 and 55 years old with acute myeloid leukemia. Some clones in this sample may be carry-over from other donors' samples. J is TRBJ1-1 and V is TRBV5-4, with TRBD1 matching over 7 bases. CDR3 amino acids: CASSPGDRNTEAFF. CDR3 in DNA: TGTGCCAGCAGCCCGGGGGACAGGAACACTGAAGCTTTCTTT.